This TCR beta chain emerged from a study of T cell responses to AZD1222 COVID-19 vaccine. Of note for this clone: Its matching antigen is unknown.

Study-level results: Without day 14 samples, only post-peak T cell repertoires were studied. Targets within unmutated variant regions were reportedly found for nearly half of spike-specific TCRs. Most donors were white British, females outnumbered males, and clonal diversity was possibly underestimated.

Germline CDR1 and CDR2: LGHNA and YNFKEQ. Between the trimmed V and J ends, which lost 1 base and 3 bases, there was a span of 4 bases. The CDR3 runs 13 residues. Method: immunoSEQ multiplex PCR; TCRdb's copy keeps in-frame clones and lacks some. The sample holds about 140,000 clones; approximately 95% are singletons and the top ten take over 0.85%. The V call is TRBV4-2, the J call TRBJ2-4; D is uncertain. This sequence originates from an adult in good health. The starting material was peripheral blood, obtained on day 0 of MenACWY control vaccination. The chain's CDR3 is CASSQVGKNIQYF. The CDR3 DNA sequence: TGTGCCAGCAGCCAAGTGGGCAAAAACATTCAGTACTTC.